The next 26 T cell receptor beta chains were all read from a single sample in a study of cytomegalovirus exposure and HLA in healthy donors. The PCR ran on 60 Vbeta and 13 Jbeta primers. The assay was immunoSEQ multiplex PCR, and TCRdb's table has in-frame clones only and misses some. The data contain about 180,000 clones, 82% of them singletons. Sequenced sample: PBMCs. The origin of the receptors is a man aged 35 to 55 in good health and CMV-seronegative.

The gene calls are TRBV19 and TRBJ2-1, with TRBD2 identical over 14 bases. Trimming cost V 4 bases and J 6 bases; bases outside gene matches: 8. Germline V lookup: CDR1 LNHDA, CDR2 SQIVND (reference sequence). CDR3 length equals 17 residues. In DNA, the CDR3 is TGTGCCAGTAGTAGGACTAGCGGGAGGTATATTAGCAATGAGCAGTTCTTC. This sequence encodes CASSRTSGRYISNEQFF.

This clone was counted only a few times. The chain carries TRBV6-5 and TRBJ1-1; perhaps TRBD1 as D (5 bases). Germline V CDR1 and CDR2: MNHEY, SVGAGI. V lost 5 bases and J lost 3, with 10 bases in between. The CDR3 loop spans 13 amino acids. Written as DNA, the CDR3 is TGTGCCAGCAGTCGACAGACCTACACTGAAGCTTTCTTT. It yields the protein CASSRQTYTEAFF.

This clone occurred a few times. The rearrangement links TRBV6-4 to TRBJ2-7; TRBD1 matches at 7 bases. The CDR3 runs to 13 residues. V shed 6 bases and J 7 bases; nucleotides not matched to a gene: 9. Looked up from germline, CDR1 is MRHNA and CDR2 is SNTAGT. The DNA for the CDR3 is TGTGCCAGCAGATCGAGGGGGCCCGTAGAGCAGTACTTC. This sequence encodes CASRSRGPVEQYF.

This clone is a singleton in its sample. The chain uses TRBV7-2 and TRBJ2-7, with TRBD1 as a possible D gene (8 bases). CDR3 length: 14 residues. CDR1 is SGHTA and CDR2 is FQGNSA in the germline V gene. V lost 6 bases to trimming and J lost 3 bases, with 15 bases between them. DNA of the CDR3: TGTGCCAGCAGACAGGGGGGGGTCCGCTACGAGCAGTACTTC. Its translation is CASRQGGVRYEQYF.

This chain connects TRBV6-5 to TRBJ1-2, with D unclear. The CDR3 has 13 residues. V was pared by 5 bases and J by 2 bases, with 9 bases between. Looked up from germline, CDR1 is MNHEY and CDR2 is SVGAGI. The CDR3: CASSRDGNYGYTF. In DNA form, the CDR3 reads TGTGCCAGCAGTCGCGACGGGAACTATGGCTACACCTTC.

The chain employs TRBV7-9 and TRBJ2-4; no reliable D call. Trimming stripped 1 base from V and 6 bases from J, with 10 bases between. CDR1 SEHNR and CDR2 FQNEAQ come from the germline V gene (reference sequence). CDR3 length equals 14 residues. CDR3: CASSLVAGINIQYF. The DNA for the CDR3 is TGTGCCAGCAGCTTAGTGGCAGGAATAAACATTCAGTACTTC.

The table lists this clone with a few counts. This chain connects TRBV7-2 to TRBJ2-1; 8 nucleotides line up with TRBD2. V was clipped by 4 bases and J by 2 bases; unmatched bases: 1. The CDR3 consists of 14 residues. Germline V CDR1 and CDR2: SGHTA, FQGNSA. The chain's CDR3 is CASSSGGPYNEQFF. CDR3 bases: TGTGCCAGCAGCTCGGGGGGGCCCTACAATGAGCAGTTCTTC.

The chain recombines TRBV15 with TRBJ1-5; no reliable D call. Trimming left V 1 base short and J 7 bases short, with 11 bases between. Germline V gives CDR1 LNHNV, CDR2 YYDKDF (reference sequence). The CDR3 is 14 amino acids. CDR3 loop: CATSRAGLGQPQHF. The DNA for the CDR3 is TGTGCCACCAGCAGAGCAGGACTCGGCCAGCCCCAGCATTTT. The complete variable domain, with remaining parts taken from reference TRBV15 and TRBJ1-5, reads DAMVIQNPRYQVTQFGKPVTLSCSQTLNHNVMYWYQQKSSQAPKLLFHYYDKDFNNEADTPDNFQSRRPNTSFCFLDIRSPGLGDTAMYLCATSRAGLGQPQHFGDGTRLSIL.

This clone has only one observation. The CDR3, as DNA: TGCGCCAGCAGCTCCCTCGTTGCGGGGGGGCCGAAAAATGAGCAGTTCTTC. Amino acid sequence: CASSSLVAGGPKNEQFF. The gene calls are TRBV5-1 and TRBJ2-1; TRBD2 aligns across 9 bases. The germline gives CDR1 SGHRS, CDR2 YFSETQ. Trimming at V came to 3 bases and at J to 7 bases, leaving 14 bases not matched to a gene. This CDR3 has 17 amino acids.

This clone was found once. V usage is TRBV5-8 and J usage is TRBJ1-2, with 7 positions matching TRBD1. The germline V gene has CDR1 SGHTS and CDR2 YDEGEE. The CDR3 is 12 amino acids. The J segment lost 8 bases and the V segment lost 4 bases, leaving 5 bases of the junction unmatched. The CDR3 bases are TGTGCCAGCAGCCCCAGGACAGGCGGCTACACCTTC. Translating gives CASSPRTGGYTF.

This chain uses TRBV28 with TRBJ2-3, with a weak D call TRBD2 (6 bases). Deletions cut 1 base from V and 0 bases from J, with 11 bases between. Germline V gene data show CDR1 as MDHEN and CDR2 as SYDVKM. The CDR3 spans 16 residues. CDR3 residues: CASSLFGGPSTDTQYF. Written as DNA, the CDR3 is TGTGCCAGCAGTTTATTCGGGGGTCCTAGCACAGATACGCAGTATTTT.

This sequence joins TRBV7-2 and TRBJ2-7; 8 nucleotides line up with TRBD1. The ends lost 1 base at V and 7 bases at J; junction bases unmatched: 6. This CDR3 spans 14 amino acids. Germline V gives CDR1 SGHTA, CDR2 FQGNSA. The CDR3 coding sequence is TGTGCCAGCAGCTTAGAACAGGGGGTGGGGGAGCAGTACTTC. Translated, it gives CASSLEQGVGEQYF.

CDR3 coding DNA: TGTGCCAGCAGCTGGGGACAGGATCATCAGCCCCAGCATTTT. Translating it yields CASSWGQDHQPQHF. This chain uses TRBV7-9 with TRBJ1-5; 8 bases are shared with TRBD1. V gave up 4 bases and J gave up 5 bases; unmatched junction bases: 4. The germline CDR1 and CDR2 sequences are SEHNR and FQNEAQ (reference sequence). This CDR3 has 14 amino acids.

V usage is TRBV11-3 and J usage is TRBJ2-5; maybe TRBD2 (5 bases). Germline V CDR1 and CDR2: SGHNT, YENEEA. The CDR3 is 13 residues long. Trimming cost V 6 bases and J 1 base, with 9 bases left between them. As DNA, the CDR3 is TGTGCCAGCAGTCCGGACTCCCAAGAGACCCAGTACTTC. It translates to CASSPDSQETQYF.

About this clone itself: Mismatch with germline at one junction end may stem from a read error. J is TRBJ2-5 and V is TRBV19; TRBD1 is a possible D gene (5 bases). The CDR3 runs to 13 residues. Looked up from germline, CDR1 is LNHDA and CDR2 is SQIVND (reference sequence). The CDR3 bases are TGTGCCAGTAGTATAGATCGGAAGAGCCTGGGGCACTTC. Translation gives CASSIDRKSLGHF.

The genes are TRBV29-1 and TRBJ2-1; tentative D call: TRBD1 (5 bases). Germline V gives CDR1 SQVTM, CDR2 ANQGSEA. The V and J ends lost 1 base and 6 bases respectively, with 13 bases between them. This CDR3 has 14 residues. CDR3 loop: CSVEAPPRVNEQFF. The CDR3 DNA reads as TGCAGCGTTGAAGCCCCCCCCAGGGTCAATGAGCAGTTCTTC.

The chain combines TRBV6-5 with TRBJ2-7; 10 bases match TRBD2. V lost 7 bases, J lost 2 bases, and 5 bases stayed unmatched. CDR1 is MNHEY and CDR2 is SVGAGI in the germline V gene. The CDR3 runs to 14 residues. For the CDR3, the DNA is TGTGCCAGCATGGAGCGGGGGGGCCCCTACGAGCAGTACTTC. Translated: CASMERGGPYEQYF.

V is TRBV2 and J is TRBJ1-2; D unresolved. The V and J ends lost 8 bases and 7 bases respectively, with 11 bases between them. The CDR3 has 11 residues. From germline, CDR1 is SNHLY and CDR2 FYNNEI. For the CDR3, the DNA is TGTGCCAGCTACTATTATGCTGGCTACACCTTC. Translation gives CASYYYAGYTF.

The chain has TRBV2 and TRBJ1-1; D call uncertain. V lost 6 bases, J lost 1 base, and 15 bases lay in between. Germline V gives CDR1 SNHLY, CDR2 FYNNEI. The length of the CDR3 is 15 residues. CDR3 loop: CASRDTDLGNTEAFF. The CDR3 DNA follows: TGTGCCAGCAGGGATACAGACCTGGGGAACACTGAAGCTTTCTTT.

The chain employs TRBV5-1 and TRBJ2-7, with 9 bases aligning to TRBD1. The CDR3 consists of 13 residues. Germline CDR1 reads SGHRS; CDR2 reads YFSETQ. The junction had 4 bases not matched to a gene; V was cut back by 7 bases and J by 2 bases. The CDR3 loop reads CASGGQGPYEQYF. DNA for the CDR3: TGCGCCAGCGGGGGACAGGGTCCCTACGAGCAGTACTTC.

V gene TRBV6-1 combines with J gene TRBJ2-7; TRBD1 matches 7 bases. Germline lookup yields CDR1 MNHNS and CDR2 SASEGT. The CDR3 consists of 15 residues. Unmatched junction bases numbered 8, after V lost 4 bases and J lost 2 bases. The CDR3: CASSGSPGQTYEQYF. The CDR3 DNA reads TGTGCCAGCAGTGGTTCACCGGGACAGACCTACGAGCAGTACTTC.

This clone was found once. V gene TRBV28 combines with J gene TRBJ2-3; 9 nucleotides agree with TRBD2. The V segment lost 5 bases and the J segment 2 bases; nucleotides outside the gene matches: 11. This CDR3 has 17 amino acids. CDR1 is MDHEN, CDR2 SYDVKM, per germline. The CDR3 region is CASSPVSSGTITDTQYF. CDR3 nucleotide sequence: TGTGCCAGCAGTCCGGTCTCTAGCGGGACGATCACAGATACGCAGTATTTT.

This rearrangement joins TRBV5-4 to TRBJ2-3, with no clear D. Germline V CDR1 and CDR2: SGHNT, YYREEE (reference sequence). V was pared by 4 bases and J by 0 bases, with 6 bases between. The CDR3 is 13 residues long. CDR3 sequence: CASSQASTDTQYF. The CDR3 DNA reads TGTGCCAGCAGCCAAGCAAGCACAGATACGCAGTATTTT.

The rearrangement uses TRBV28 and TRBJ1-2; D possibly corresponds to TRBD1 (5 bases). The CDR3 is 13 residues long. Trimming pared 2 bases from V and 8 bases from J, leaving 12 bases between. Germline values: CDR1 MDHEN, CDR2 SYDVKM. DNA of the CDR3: TGTGCCAGCAGTTTAGACAGCCTTCGGGGCTACACCTTC. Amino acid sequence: CASSLDSLRGYTF.

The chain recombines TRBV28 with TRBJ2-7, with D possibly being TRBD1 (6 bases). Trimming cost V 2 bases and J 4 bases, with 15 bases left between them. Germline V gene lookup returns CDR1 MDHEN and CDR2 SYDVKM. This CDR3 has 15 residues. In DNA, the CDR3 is TGTGCCAGCAGTTTAGCCACAGGGACGGGATACGAGCAGTACTTC. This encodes CASSLATGTGYEQYF.

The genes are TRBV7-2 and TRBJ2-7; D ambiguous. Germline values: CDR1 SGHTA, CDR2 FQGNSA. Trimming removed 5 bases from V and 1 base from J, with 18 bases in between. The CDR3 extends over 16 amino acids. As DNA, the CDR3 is TGTGCCAGCAGCCCGTGGGCCACTCGTCCATCCTACGAGCAGTACTTC. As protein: CASSPWATRPSYEQYF. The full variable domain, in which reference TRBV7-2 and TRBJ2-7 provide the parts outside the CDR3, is GAGVSQSPSNKVTEKGKDVELRCDPISGHTALYWYRQSLGQGLEFLIYFQGNSAPDKSGLPSDRFSAERTGGSVSTLTIQRTQQEDSAVYLCASSPWATRPSYEQYFGPGTRLTVT.